This note documents a single T cell receptor (beta chain) sequence. The antigen is unknown. Clones were read by immunoSEQ multiplex PCR, and TCRdb kept only the in-frame ones, dropping some. The table lists approximately 90,000 clones, 70% to 80% of them singletons. Germline CDR1 LNHDA, CDR2 SQIVND (reference sequence). The CDR3 has 14 residues. The V end was cut by 5 bases, the J end by 8 bases, with 16 bases between. These data belong to a study of cytotoxic CD8 clonotypes in ibrutinib-treated CLL. Points from the study as a whole: Public clonotypes (which were uncommon) either contracted or remained stable on treatment. Exceeding age-matched healthy donors, baseline clonality also tracked the counts of circulating CD8+ T cells.

This rearrangement joins TRBV19 to TRBJ2-1, with D possibly being TRBD2 (6 bases). Sequenced material: PBMCs, taken after 24 months of ibrutinib treatment. The TCR was taken from a human donor with chronic lymphocytic leukemia. The chain's CDR3 is CASSLSGPGYEQFF. The CDR3 DNA sequence: TGTGCCAGTAGTCTTAGCGGACCGGGCTATGAGCAGTTCTTC.